This T cell receptor (beta chain) emerged from a study of blood T cell repertoires in COVID-19. Study information: The samples span acute and convalescent COVID-19 from the United States, Italy and Spain. T cells, B-cell-depleted T cells, or PBMCs provided the cDNA or gDNA that served as material.

CDR3 length equals 16 residues. V dropped 0 bases and J dropped 6; count of bases not matched to a gene: 5. Germline CDR1 is SGHAT and CDR2 is FQNNGV. Original methodology: Reference gene primer amplification gave estimated nucleated cell counts. The protocol was immunoSEQ multiplex PCR, while the TCRdb copy is restricted to in-frame clones and leaves out a portion. That table furnishes V, J and clone size, whereas the DNA furnished D and trimming. Of about 120,000 clones listed, about 85% are singletons. The rearrangement joins TRBV11-2 to TRBJ2-1; 10 positions match TRBD2. Sequencing was carried out using peripheral blood. The TCR sequence derives from a man between 60 and 75 years old with acute or convalescent COVID-19. Written as DNA, the CDR3 is TGTGCCAGCAGCTTAGATCGTGCTAGCGGGAGCAATGAGCAGTTCTTC. This encodes CASSLDRASGSNEQFF. The full variable domain, rest sourced from reference TRBV11-2 and TRBJ2-1, is EAGVAQSPRYKIIEKRQSVAFWCNPISGHATLYWYQQILGQGPKLLIQFQNNGVVDDSQLPKDRFSAERLKGVDSTLKIQPAKLEDSAVYLCASSLDRASGSNEQFFGPGTRLTVL.